This T cell receptor beta chain appears in the sequencing data of a study of T cell repertoires and HLA-DP antigens. Findings of the study overall: Total CD4+ responders were stimulated by HeLa antigen-presenting cells.

Primers targeted 54 TRBV and 13 TRBJ segments. The data were produced by immunoSEQ multiplex PCR, yet TCRdb's version contains in-frame clones alone and is incomplete. The table lists about 89,000 clones, roughly 86% of them singletons, with approximately 1.5% in the top ten. This clone was detected once. Its matching antigen is unknown. Average purity of the negatively selected CD4+ T cells was around 98%. V was trimmed by 0 bases and J by 5 bases, leaving 17 bases between them. CDR1 is MGHRA and CDR2 is YSYEKL in the germline V gene. This CDR3 comprises 16 residues. The clonotype comes from a man aged 50 to 60 in good health and CMV-seronegative. This chain joins TRBV4-1 and TRBJ2-7; D may be TRBD1 (7 bases). The sample comprised CD4+ T cells from PBMCs. CDR3 region: CASSQDLPGGGDEQYF. The CDR3, as DNA: TGCGCCAGCAGCCAAGATCTGCCAGGGGGAGGCGACGAGCAGTACTTC.